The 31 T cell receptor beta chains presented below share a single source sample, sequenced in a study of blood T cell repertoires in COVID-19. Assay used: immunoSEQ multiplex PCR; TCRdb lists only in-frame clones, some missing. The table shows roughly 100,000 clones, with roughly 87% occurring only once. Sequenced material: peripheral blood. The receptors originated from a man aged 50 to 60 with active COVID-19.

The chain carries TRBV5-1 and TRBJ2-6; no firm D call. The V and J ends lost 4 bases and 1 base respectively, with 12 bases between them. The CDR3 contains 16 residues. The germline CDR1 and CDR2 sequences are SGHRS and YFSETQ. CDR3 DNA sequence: TGCGCCAGCAGCCCCCAGGCAACATCTGGGGCCAACGTCCTGACTTTC. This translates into CASSPQATSGANVLTF.

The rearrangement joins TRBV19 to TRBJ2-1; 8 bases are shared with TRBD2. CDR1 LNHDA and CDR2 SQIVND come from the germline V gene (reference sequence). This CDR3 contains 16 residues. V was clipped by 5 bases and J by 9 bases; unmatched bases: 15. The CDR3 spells CASSARPGLGAGEQFF. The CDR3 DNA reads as TGTGCCAGTAGTGCTCGCCCGGGACTAGGGGCTGGTGAGCAGTTCTTC.

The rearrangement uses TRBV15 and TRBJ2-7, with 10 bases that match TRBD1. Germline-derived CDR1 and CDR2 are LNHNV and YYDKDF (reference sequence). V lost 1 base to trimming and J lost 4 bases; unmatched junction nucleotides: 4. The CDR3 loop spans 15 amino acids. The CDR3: CATSRAGQGGYEQYF. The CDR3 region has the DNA TGTGCCACCAGCAGAGCAGGACAGGGGGGATACGAGCAGTACTTC.

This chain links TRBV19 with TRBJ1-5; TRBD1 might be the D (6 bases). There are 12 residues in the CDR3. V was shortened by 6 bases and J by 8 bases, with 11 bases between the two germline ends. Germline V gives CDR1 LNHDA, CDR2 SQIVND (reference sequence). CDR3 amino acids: CASSSRGEPQHF. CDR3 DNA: TGTGCCAGTAGCTCCAGGGGAGAGCCCCAGCATTTT.

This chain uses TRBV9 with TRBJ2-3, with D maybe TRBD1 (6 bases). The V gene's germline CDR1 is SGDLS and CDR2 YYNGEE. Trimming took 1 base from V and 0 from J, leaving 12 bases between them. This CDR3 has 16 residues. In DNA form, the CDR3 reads TGTGCCAGCAGCGTAAGGGCAGGGGACAGCACAGATACGCAGTATTTT. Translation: CASSVRAGDSTDTQYF.

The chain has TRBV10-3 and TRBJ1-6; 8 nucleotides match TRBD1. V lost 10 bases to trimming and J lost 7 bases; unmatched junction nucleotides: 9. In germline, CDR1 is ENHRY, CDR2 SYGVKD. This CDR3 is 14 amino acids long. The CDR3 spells CATLSGQANSPLHF. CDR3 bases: TGTGCCACCCTATCGGGACAGGCCAATTCACCCCTCCACTTT.

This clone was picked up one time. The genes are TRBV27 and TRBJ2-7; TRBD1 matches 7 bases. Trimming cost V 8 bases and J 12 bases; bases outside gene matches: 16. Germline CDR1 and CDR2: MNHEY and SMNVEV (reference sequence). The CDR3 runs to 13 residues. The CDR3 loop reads CASGQPLDRQWYF. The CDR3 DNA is TGTGCCAGCGGACAGCCCTTGGACAGGCAGTGGTACTTC.

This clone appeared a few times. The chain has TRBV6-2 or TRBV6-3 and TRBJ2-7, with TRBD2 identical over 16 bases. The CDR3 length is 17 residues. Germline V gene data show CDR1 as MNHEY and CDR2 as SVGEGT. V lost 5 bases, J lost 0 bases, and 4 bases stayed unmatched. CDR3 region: CASSPGLAGGSSYEQYF. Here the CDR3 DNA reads TGTGCCAGCAGTCCGGGACTAGCGGGGGGGAGCTCCTACGAGCAGTACTTC.

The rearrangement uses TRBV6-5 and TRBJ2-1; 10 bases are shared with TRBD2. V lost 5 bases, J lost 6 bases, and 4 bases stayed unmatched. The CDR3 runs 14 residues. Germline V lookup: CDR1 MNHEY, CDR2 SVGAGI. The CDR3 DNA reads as TGTGCCAGCAGTCCTAGCGGGGGTATCAATGAGCAGTTCTTC. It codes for CASSPSGGINEQFF.

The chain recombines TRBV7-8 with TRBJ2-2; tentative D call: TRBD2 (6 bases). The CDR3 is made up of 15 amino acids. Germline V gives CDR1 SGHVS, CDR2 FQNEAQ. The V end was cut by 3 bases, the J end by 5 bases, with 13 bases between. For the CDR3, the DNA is TGTGCCAGCAGCTTCGGGGGATCTAGGACCGGGGAGCTGTTTTTT. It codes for CASSFGGSRTGELFF.

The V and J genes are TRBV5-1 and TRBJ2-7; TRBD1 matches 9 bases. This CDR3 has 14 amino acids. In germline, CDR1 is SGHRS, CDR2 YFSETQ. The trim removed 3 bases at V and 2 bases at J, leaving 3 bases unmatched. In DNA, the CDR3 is TGCGCCAGCAGCTCGGACAGGGGAGCCTACGAGCAGTACTTC. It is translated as CASSSDRGAYEQYF.

For the CDR3, the DNA is TGTGCCAGCATCAAAGAGGGGGCTTCCACCGGGGAGCTGTTTTTT. Amino acid sequence: CASIKEGASTGELFF. The gene calls are TRBV2 and TRBJ2-2; 7 positions agree with TRBD1. Trimming at V came to 7 bases and at J to 4 bases, leaving 9 bases not matched to a gene. The CDR3 runs 15 residues. Germline values: CDR1 SNHLY, CDR2 FYNNEI. The full variable domain, with the rest looked up from reference TRBV2 and TRBJ2-2, is EPEVTQTPSHQVTQMGQEVILRCVPISNHLYFYWYRQILGQKVEFLVSFYNNEISEKSEIFDDQFSVERPDGSNFTLKIRSTKLEDSAMYFCASIKEGASTGELFFGEGSRLTVL.

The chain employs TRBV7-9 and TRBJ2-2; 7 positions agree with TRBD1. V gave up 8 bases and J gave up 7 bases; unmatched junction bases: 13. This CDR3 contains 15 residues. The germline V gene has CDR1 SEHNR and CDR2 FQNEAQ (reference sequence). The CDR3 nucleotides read TGTGCCAGCTATACAACTGACAGGGCCATCGGGGAGCTGTTTTTT. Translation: CASYTTDRAIGELFF.

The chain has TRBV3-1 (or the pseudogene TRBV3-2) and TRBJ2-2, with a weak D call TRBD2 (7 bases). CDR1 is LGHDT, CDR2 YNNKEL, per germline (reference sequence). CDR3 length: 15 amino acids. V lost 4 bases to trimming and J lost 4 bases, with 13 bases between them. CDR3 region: CASSLRGGSTGELFF. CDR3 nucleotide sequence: TGTGCCAGCAGCCTAAGGGGGGGCTCCACCGGGGAGCTGTTTTTT.

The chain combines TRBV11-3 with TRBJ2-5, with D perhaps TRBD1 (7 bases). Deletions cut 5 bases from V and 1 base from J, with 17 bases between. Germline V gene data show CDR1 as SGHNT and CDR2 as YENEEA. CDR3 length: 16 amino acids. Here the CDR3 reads CASSHTRGAGQETQYF. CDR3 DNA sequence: TGTGCCAGCAGCCACACCAGGGGGGCCGGCCAAGAGACCCAGTACTTC.

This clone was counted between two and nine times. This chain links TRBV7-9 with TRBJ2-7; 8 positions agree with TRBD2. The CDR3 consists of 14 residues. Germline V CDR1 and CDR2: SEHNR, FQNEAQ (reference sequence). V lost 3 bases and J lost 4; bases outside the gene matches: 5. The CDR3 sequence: CASSLEREKYEQYF. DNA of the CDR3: TGTGCCAGCAGCTTGGAGCGGGAGAAATACGAGCAGTACTTC. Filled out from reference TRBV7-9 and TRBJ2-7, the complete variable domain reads DTGVSQNPRHKITKRGQNVTFRCDPISEHNRLYWYRQTLGQGPEFLTYFQNEAQLEKSRLLSDRFSAERPKGSFSTLEIQRTEQGDSAMYLCASSLEREKYEQYFGPGTRLTVT.

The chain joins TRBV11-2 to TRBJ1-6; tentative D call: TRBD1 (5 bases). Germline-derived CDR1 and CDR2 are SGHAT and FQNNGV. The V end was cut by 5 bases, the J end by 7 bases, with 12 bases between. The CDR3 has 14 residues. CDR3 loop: CASSPGTRNSPLHF. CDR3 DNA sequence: TGTGCCAGCAGCCCCGGGACTCGGAATTCACCCCTCCACTTT.

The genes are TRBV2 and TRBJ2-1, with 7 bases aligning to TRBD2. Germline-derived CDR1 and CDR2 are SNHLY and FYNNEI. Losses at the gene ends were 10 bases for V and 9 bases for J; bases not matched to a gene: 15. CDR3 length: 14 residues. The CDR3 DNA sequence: TGTGCCACCTCCTGGGGCGGGGGTAGGGGTGAGCAGTTCTTC. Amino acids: CATSWGGGRGEQFF.

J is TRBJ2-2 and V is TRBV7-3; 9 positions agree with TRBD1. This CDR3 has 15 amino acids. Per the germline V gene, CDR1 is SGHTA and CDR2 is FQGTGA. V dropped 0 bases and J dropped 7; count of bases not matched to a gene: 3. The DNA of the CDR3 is TGTGCCAGCAGCTTAACACAGGGGGCAATCGGGGAGCTGTTTTTT. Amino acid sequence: CASSLTQGAIGELFF.

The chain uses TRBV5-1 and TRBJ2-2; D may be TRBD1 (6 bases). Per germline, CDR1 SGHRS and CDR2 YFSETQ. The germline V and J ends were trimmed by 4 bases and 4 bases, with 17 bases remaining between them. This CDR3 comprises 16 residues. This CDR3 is CASSGWGQGSTGELFF. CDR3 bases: TGCGCCAGCAGCGGTTGGGGCCAGGGGAGCACCGGGGAGCTGTTTTTT. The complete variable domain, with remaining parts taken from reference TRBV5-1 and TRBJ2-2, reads KAGVTQTPRYLIKTRGQQVTLSCSPISGHRSVSWYQQTPGQGLQFLFEYFSETQRNKGNFPGRFSGRQFSNSRSEMNVSTLELGDSALYLCASSGWGQGSTGELFFGEGSRLTVL.

The chain's CDR3 is CASSTLEGGYTF. CDR3 in DNA: TGTGCCAGCAGTACGTTAGAGGGTGGCTACACCTTC. V and J are TRBV6-5 and TRBJ1-2; no clear D. CDR1 is MNHEY, CDR2 SVGAGI, per germline. The CDR3 is made up of 12 amino acids. The ends were cut back, 5 bases at V and 7 bases at J, with 11 bases in the middle.

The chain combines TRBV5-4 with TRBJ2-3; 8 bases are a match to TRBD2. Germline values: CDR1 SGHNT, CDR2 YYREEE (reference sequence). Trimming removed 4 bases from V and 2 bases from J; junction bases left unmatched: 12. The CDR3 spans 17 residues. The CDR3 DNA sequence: TGTGCCAGCAGCCGCCGCCCGCGGGGGGCAGACACAGATACGCAGTATTTT. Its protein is CASSRRPRGADTDTQYF.

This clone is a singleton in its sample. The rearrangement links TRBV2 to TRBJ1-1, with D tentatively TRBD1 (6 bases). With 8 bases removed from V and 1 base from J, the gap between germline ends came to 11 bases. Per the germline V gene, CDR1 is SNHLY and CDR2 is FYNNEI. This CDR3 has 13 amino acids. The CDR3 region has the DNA TGTGCCAGCCGTGGACAGTGGAACACTGAAGCTTTCTTT. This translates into CASRGQWNTEAFF.

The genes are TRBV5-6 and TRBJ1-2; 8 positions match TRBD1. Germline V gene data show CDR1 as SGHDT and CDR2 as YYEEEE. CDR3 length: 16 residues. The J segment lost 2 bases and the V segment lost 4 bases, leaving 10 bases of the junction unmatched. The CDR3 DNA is TGTGCCAGCAGCACGGCCGGGACAGGTGACAACTATGGCTACACCTTC. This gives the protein CASSTAGTGDNYGYTF.

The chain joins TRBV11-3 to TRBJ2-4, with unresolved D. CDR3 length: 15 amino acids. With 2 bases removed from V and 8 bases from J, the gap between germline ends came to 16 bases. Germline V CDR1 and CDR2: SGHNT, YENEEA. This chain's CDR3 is CASSLRHDPSDIQYF. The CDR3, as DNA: TGTGCCAGCAGCTTACGGCATGACCCCAGCGACATTCAGTACTTC.

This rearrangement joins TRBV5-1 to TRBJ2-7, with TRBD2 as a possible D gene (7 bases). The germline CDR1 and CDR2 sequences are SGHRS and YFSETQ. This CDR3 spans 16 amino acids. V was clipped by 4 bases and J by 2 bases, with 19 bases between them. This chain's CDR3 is CASSPLGGVLPYEQYF. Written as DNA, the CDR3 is TGCGCCAGCAGCCCGTTAGGGGGGGTGCTCCCCTACGAGCAGTACTTC.

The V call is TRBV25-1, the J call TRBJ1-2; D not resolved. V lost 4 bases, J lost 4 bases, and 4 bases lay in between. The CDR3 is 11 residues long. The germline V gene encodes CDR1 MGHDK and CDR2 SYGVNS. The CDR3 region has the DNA TGTGCCAGCAGTGGCGGCTATGGCTACACCTTC. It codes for CASSGGYGYTF.

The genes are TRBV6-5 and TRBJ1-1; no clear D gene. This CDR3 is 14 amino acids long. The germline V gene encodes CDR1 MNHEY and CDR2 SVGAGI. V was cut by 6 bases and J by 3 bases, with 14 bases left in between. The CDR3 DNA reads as TGTGCCAGCAGCGTACAGCTACCTTACACTGAAGCTTTCTTT. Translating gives CASSVQLPYTEAFF.

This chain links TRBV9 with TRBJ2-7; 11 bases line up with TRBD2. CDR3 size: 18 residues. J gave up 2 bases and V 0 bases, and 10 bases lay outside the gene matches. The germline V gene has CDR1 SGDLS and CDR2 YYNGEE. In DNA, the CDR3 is TGTGCCAGCAGCGTAGGTCTAGCGGGGGGCGGAAGCACCTACGAGCAGTACTTC. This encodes CASSVGLAGGGSTYEQYF. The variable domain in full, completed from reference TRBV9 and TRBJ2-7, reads DSGVTQTPKHLITATGQRVTLRCSPRSGDLSVYWYQQSLDQGLQFLIQYYNGEERAKGNILERFSAQQFPDLHSELNLSSLELGDSALYFCASSVGLAGGGSTYEQYFGPGTRLTVT.

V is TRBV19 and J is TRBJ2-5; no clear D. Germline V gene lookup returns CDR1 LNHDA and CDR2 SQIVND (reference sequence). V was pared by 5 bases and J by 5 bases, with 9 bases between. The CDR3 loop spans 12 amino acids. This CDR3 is CASSQVGETQYF. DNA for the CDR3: TGTGCCAGTAGTCAGGTTGGCGAGACCCAGTACTTC.

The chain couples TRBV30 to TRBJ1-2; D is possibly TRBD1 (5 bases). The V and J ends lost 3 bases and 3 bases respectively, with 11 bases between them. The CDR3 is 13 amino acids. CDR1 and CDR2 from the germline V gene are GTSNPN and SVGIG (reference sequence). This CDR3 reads CAWSAGRDYGYTF. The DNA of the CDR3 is TGTGCCTGGAGCGCGGGACGGGACTATGGCTACACCTTC. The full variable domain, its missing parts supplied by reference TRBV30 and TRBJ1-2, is SQTIHQWPATLVQPVGSPLSLECTVEGTSNPNLYWYRQAAGRGLQLLFYSVGIGQISSEVPQNLSASRPQDRQFILSSKKLLLSDSGFYLCAWSAGRDYGYTFGSGTRLTVV.